What follows are 18 T cell receptor beta chains derived from one specimen sequenced in a study of T cells in Graves' hyperthyroidism and ophthalmopathy. Amplification yielded TCR beta CDR3 regions, with RNA transcripts as the source. HTBI primers drove first-round RT-PCR of the TCR CDR3. MiXCR, applied by TCRdb to the multiplex PCR reads, yields one record per CDR3 protein. Among some 570,000 distinct CDR3 sequences listed, approximately 15% were seen once. The source material was blood. Every receptor here comes from a woman under 30 with Graves' ophthalmopathy.

This clonotype was counted ten times or more. This chain connects TRBV2 to TRBJ2-1; TRBD2 aligns across 13 bases. V lost 4 bases, J lost 0 bases, and 15 bases stayed unmatched. CDR3 size: 21 residues. Germline lookup yields CDR1 SNHLY and CDR2 FYNNEI. DNA for the CDR3: TGTGCCAGCAGTGGAGCCCGTCCCGGGACTAGCGGGACCTCCTCCTACAATGAGCAGTTCTTC. Translating gives CASSGARPGTSGTSSYNEQFF.

Note on this clonotype: With a much larger clone just one base away, this may be a read error. The chain combines TRBV7-2 with TRBJ1-1, with D possibly TRBD1 on 5 matching bases. V was clipped by 0 bases and J by 8 bases, with 22 bases between them. Germline CDR1 and CDR2: SGHTA and FQGNSA. The CDR3 runs 17 residues. The CDR3 bases are TGTGCCAGCAGCTTAGCCCCTTCGGCAGGGAGGCCTAAAGAAGCTTTCTTT. This sequence encodes CASSLAPSAGRPKEAFF. The full variable domain, in which reference TRBV7-2 and TRBJ1-1 provide the parts outside the CDR3, is GAGVSQSPSNKVTEKGKDVELRCDPISGHTALYWYRQSLGQGLEFLIYFQGNSAPDKSGLPSDRFSAERTGGSVSTLTIQRTQQEDSAVYLCASSLAPSAGRPKEAFFGQGTRLTVV.

This clonotype appeared many times. The V call is TRBV18, the J call TRBJ2-2; 10 nucleotides match TRBD2. Germline V gene sequence: CDR1 KGHSH, CDR2 LQKENI. Trimming took 1 base from V and 4 from J; bases not matched to a gene: 9. The CDR3 is 18 residues long. CDR3 residues: CASSPRYLAGDSTGELFF. The CDR3 region has the DNA TGTGCCAGCTCACCACGATATCTAGCGGGAGATAGCACCGGGGAGCTGTTTTTT.

The chain couples TRBV7-3 to TRBJ2-6; D remains ambiguous. This CDR3 region has 15 residues. V gave up 5 bases and J gave up 0 bases, with 8 bases separating them. Per germline, CDR1 SGHTA and CDR2 FQGTGA. The DNA of the CDR3 is TGTGCCAGCAGCAAGGACGGCTCTGGGGCCAACGTCCTGACTTTC. Its protein is CASSKDGSGANVLTF.

The V call is TRBV11-3, the J call TRBJ2-1; 8 bases agree with TRBD2. Losses at the gene ends were 5 bases for V and 6 bases for J; bases not matched to a gene: 9. This CDR3 is 15 amino acids long. Germline assignment: CDR1 SGHNT and CDR2 YENEEA. CDR3 nucleotides: TGTGCCAGCAGCCAGTGGCAGGCGGGGGGCAATGAGCAGTTCTTC. This codes for CASSQWQAGGNEQFF.

This clonotype occurred many times. The chain couples TRBV10-1 to TRBJ2-7, with 13 bases matching TRBD2. The CDR3 runs 14 residues. CDR1 and CDR2 from the germline V gene are WNHNN and SYGVQD (reference sequence). The ends lost 7 bases at V and 4 bases at J; junction bases unmatched: 4. The DNA for the CDR3 is TGCGCCAGCAATAGGACTAGCGGGGGTTACGAGCAGTACTTC. Protein product: CASNRTSGGYEQYF.

This clonotype appeared a few times. This sequence joins TRBV29-1 and TRBJ2-1; D is unresolved. The CDR3 length is 14 residues. The germline gives CDR1 SQVTM, CDR2 ANQGSEA. V lost 6 bases to trimming and J lost 0 bases, with 12 bases between them. CDR3 sequence reads: CSVTALSSYNEQFF. CDR3 in DNA: TGCAGCGTCACCGCTCTGAGCTCCTACAATGAGCAGTTCTTC.

This clonotype has a count of ten or more. This chain joins TRBV12-3 or TRBV12-4 and TRBJ2-2; 8 nucleotides align to TRBD2. The trim removed 4 bases at V and 3 bases at J, leaving 4 bases unmatched. The CDR3 totals 15 residues. The chain's CDR3 is CASSSPTSDTGELFF. The CDR3 DNA reads TGTGCCAGCAGTTCGCCGACTAGCGACACCGGGGAGCTGTTTTTT.

There are many counts of this clonotype. The chain links TRBV11-3 to TRBJ2-3; possibly TRBD2 for D (5 bases). Between the trimmed V and J ends, which lost 5 bases and 1 base, there was a span of 13 bases. In germline, CDR1 is SGHNT, CDR2 YENEEA. The CDR3 length is 15 residues. The CDR3 coding sequence is TGTGCCAGCAGCCTCCCGGGGTTCGGCACAGATACGCAGTATTTT. Protein product: CASSLPGFGTDTQYF. Together with reference TRBV11-3 and TRBJ2-3, the CDR3 gives the full variable domain: EAGVVQSPRYKIIEKKQPVAFWCNPISGHNTLYWYLQNLGQGPELLIRYENEEAVDDSQLPKDRFSAERLKGVDSTLKIQPAELGDSAVYLCASSLPGFGTDTQYFGPGTRLTVL.

In this sample, this clonotype turned up many times. The chain carries TRBV18 and TRBJ1-1; TRBD1 agrees at 7 bases. Unmatched junction bases numbered 7, after V lost 3 bases and J lost 0 bases. The CDR3 loop spans 16 amino acids. Germline V lookup: CDR1 KGHSH, CDR2 LQKENI. CDR3 nucleotides: TGTGCCAGCTCACCCCTGGGACAGTCTATGAACACTGAAGCTTTCTTT. It codes for CASSPLGQSMNTEAFF.

This clonotype came up many times. J is TRBJ1-5 and V is TRBV3-1, with D unresolved. Germline loops: CDR1 LGHDT, CDR2 YNNKEL (reference sequence). The CDR3 totals 12 residues. The V and J ends lost 3 bases and 4 bases respectively, with 4 bases between them. The CDR3 spells CASSHSNQPQHF. As DNA, the CDR3 is TGTGCCAGCAGCCACAGTAATCAGCCCCAGCATTTT.

This rearrangement joins TRBV27 to TRBJ1-3, with TRBD1 as a possible D gene (6 bases). Trimming removed 2 bases at V and 4 bases at J, with 15 bases between. The germline gives CDR1 MNHEY, CDR2 SMNVEV (reference sequence). The CDR3 covers 16 residues. This CDR3 is CASSLTAGVFGNTIYF. CDR3 nucleotides: TGTGCCAGCAGTTTAACGGCAGGGGTATTCGGAAACACCATATATTTT.

This clonotype was recorded at least ten times. The V call is TRBV6-5, the J call TRBJ1-4, with 8 bases lining up with TRBD1. The CDR3 has 15 amino acids. CDR1 is MNHEY and CDR2 is SVGAGI in the germline V gene. The trim removed 2 bases at V and 8 bases at J, leaving 7 bases unmatched. For the CDR3, the DNA is TGTGCCAGCAGTTACCAAGGACAGGGCGGCGAAAAACTGTTTTTT. Its translation is CASSYQGQGGEKLFF.

CDR3 sequence: CSARGTRAYNEQFF. The DNA of the CDR3 is TGCAGTGCTAGAGGGACTAGAGCCTACAATGAGCAGTTCTTC. The chain couples TRBV20-1 to TRBJ2-1; 7 positions agree with TRBD2. The V and J ends lost 1 base and 2 bases, in that order; junction bases with no gene match: 2. The CDR3 has 14 amino acids. CDR1 is DFQATT, CDR2 SNEGSKA, per germline (reference sequence).

In its sample, this clonotype was seen a few times. V usage is TRBV20-1 and J usage is TRBJ2-7; 7 nucleotides agree with TRBD1. The V segment lost 6 bases and the J segment 6 bases; nucleotides outside the gene matches: 11. Germline assignment: CDR1 DFQATT and CDR2 SNEGSKA (reference sequence). The CDR3 loop spans 13 amino acids. CDR3 bases: TGCAGTGCAAAGGACAGGACTCAGCGCGAGCAGTACTTC. This translates into CSAKDRTQREQYF.

This sequence joins TRBV4-2 and TRBJ2-7; possibly TRBD2 for D (5 bases). Between the trimmed V and J ends, which lost 1 base and 6 bases, there was a span of 7 bases. The CDR3 is 12 residues long. CDR1 and CDR2 from the germline V gene are LGHNA and YNFKEQ. CDR3 sequence reads: CASSQGGAEQYF. In DNA form, the CDR3 reads TGTGCCAGCAGCCAAGGGGGAGCCGAGCAGTACTTC.

This clonotype was counted ten times or more. V gene TRBV12-3 or TRBV12-4 combines with J gene TRBJ2-1; D is unclear. The CDR3 is 14 residues long. The germline V and J ends were trimmed by 1 base and 10 bases, with 14 bases remaining between them. CDR3: CASSLGTLREEQFF. The CDR3 region has the DNA TGTGCCAGCAGTTTAGGGACCTTACGTGAAGAGCAGTTCTTC.

This chain connects TRBV7-9 to TRBJ2-4; D may be TRBD1 or TRBD2 (5 bases each). The CDR3 contains 15 residues. The V gene lost 0 bases and the J gene lost 1 base, with 7 bases spanning the gap. The germline gives CDR1 SEHNR, CDR2 FQNEAQ (reference sequence). CDR3 in DNA: TGTGCCAGCAGCTTAGCAGGGACCGCCAAAAACATTCAGTACTTC. Translation gives CASSLAGTAKNIQYF.